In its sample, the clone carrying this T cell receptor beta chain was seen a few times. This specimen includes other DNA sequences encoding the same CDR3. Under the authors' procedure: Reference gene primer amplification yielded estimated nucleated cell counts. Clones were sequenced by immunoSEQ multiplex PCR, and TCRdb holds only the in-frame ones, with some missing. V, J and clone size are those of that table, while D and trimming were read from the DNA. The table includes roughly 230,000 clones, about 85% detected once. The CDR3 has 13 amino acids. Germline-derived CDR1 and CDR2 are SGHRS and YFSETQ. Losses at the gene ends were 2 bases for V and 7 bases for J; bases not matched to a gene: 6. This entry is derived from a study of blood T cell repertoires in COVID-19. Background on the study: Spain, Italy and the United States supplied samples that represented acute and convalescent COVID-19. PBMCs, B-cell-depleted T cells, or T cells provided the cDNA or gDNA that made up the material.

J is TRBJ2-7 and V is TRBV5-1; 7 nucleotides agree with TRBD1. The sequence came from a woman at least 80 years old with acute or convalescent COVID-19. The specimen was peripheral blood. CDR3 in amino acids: CASSLEGAGEQYF. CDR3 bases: TGCGCCAGCAGCTTAGAGGGGGCAGGGGAGCAGTACTTC.